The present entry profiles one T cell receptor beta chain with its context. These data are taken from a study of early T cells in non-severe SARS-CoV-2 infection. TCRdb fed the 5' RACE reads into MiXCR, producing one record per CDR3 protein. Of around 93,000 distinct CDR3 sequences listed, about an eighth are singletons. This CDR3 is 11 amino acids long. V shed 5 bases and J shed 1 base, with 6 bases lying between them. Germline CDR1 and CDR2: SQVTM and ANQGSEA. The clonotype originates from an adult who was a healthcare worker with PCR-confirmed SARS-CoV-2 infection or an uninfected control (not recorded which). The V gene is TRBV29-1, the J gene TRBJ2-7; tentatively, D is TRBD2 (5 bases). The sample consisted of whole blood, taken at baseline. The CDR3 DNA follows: TGCAGCGTTCGAGGGTCCTACGAGCAGTACTTC. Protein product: CSVRGSYEQYF.